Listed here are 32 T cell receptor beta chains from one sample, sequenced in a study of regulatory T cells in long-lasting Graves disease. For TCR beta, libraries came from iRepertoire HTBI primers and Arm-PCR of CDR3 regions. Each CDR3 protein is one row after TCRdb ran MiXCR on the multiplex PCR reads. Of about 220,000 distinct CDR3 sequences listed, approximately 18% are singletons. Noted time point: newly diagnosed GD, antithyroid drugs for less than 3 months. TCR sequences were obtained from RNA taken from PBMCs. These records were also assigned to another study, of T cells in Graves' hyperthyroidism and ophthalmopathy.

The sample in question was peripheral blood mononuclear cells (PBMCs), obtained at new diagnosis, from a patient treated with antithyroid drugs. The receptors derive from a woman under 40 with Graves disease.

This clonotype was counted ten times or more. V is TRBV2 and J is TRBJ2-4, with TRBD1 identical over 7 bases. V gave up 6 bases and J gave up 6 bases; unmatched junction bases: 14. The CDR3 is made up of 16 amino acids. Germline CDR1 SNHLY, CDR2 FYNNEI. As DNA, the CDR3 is TGTGCCAGCAGAGTCAGCGGAAGAGGGGGCGGAAACATTCAGTACTTC. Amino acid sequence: CASRVSGRGGGNIQYF.

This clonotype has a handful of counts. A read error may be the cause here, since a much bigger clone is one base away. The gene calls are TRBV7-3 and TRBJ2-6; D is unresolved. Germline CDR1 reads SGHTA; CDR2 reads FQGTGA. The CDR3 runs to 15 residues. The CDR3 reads CPSSSRRFEANVLTF. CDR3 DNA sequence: TGTCCCAGCAGCTCCCGCCGATTTGAGGCCAACGTCCTGACTTTC.

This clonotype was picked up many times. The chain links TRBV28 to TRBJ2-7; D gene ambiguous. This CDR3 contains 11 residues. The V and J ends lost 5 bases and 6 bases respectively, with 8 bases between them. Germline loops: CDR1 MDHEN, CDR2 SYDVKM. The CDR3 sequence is CASSDRTEQYF. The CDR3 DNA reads TGTGCCAGCAGTGATCGAACCGAGCAGTACTTC.

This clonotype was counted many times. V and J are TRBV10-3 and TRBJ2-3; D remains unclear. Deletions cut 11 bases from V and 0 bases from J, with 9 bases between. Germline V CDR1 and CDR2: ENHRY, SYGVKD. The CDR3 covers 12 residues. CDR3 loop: CAVASSTDTQYF. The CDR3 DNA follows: TGTGCCGTGGCATCTAGCACAGATACGCAGTATTTT.

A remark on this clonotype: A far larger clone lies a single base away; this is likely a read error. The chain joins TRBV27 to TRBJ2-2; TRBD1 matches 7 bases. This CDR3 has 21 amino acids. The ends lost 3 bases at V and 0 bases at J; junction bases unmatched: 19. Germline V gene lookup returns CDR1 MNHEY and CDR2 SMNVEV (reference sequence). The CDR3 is CASSFGTEGFLPFPNTGELFF. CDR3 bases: TGTGCCAGCAGTTTCGGGACAGAGGGTTTCCTACCCTTTCCGAACACCGGGGAGCTGTTTTTT.

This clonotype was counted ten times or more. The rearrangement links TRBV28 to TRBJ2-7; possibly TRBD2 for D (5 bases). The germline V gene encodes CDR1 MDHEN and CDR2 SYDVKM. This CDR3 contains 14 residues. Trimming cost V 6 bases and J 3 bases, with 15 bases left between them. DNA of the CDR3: TGTGCCAGCAGCCCAAGGGAGAACTTCTACGAGCAGTACTTC. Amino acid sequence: CASSPRENFYEQYF.

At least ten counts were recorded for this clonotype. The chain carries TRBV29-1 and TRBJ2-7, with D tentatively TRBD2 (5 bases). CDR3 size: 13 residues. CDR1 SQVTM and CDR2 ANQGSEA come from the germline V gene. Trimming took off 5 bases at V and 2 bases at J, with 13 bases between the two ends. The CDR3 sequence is CSVSKQRPYEQYF. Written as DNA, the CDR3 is TGCAGCGTTTCAAAACAGCGGCCCTACGAGCAGTACTTC.

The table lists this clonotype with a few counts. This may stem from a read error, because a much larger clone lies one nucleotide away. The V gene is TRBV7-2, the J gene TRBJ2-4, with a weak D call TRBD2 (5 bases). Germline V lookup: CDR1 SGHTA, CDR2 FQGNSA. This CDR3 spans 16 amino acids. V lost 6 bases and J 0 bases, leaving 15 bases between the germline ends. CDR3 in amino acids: CASRASGGAAKNIQYF. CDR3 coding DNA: TGTGCCAGCAGGGCTTCTGGAGGAGCAGCCAAAAACATTCAGTACTTC.

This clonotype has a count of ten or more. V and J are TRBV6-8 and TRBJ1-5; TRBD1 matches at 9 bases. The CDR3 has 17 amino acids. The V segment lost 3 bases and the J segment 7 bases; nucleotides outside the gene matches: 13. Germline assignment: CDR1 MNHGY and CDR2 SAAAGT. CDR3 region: CASSYFKGQGRVQPQHF. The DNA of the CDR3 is TGTGCCAGCAGTTATTTTAAGGGACAGGGAAGGGTACAGCCCCAGCATTTT.

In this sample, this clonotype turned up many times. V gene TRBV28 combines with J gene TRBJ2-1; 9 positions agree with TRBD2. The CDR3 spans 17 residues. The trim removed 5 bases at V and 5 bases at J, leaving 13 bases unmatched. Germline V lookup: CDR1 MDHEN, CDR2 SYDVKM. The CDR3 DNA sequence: TGTGCCAGCAGTCTCATACTAGCGGGCACTTCCCACAATGAGCAGTTCTTC. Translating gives CASSLILAGTSHNEQFF.

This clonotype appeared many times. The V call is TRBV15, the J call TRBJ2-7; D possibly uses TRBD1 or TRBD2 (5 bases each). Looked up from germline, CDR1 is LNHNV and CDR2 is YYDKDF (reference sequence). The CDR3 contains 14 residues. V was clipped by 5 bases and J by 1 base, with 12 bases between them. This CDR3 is CATSARDRSYEQYF. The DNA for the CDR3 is TGTGCCACCAGCGCCCGGGACCGTTCCTACGAGCAGTACTTC. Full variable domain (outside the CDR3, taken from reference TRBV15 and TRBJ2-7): DAMVIQNPRYQVTQFGKPVTLSCSQTLNHNVMYWYQQKSSQAPKLLFHYYDKDFNNEADTPDNFQSRRPNTSFCFLDIRSPGLGDTAMYLCATSARDRSYEQYFGPGTRLTVT.

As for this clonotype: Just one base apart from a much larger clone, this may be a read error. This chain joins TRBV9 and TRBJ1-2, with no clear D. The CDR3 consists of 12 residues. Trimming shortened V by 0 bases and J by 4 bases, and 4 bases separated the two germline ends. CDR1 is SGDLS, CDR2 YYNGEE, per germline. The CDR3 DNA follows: TGTGCCAGCAGCGTAGTGGGCTATGGCTACACCTTC. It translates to CASSVVGYGYTF.

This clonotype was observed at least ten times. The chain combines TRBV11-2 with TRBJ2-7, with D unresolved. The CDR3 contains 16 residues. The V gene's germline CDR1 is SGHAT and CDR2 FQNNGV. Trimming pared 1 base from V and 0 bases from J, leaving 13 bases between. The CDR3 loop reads CASSLGTVSHSYEQYF. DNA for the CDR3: TGTGCCAGCAGCTTAGGGACCGTGAGTCACTCCTACGAGCAGTACTTC. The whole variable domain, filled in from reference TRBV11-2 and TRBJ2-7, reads EAGVAQSPRYKIIEKRQSVAFWCNPISGHATLYWYQQILGQGPKLLIQFQNNGVVDDSQLPKDRFSAERLKGVDSTLKIQPAKLEDSAVYLCASSLGTVSHSYEQYFGPGTRLTVT.

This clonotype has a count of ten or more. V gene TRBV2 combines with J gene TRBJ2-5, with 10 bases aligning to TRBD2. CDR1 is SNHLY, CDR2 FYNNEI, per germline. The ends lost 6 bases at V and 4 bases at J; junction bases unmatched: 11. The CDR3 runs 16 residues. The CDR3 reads CASSRLLAGGGETQYF. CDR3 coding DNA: TGTGCCAGCAGCCGCCTTTTAGCGGGAGGCGGAGAGACCCAGTACTTC.

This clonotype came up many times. The chain's CDR3 is CASSLGQSWNTIYF. In DNA form, the CDR3 reads TGTGCCAGCAGTTTAGGGCAGTCTTGGAACACCATATATTTT. This rearrangement joins TRBV12-3 or TRBV12-4 to TRBJ1-3, with no clear D. Between the trimmed V and J ends, which lost 1 base and 7 bases, there was a span of 11 bases. The CDR3 extends over 14 amino acids.

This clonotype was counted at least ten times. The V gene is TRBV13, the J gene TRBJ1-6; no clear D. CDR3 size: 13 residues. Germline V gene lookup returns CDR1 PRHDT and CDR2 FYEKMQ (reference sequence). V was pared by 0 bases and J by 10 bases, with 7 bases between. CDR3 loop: CASSLGERSPLHF. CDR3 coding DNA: TGTGCCAGCAGCTTAGGGGAGCGGTCACCCCTCCACTTT.

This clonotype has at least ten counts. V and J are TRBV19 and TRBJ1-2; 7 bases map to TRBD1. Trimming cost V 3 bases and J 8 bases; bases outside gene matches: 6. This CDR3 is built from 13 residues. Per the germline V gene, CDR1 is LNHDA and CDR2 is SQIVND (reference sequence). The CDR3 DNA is TGTGCCAGTAGTATGGACAGGACTTTCGGCTACACCTTC. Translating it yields CASSMDRTFGYTF.

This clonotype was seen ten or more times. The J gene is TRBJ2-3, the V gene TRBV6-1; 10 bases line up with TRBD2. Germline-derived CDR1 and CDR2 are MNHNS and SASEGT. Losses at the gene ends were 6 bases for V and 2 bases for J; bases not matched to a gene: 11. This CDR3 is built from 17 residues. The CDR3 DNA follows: TGTGCCAGCAGGCCCCGGAGGAGCGGGGGGGTCACAGATACGCAGTATTTT. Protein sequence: CASRPRRSGGVTDTQYF.

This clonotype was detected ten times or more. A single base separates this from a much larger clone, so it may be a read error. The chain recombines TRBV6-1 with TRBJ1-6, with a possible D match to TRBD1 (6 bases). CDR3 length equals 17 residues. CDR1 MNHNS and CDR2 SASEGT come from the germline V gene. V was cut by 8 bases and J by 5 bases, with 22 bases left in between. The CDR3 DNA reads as TGTGCCAGCCATATAGGGTCGGGGGCTTCGAATAATTCACCCCTCCACTTT. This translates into CASHIGSGASNNSPLHF.

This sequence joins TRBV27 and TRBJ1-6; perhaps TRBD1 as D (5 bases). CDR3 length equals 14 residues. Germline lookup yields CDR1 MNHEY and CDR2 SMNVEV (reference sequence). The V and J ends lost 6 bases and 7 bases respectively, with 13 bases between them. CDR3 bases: TGTGCCAGCAGGAAAGGGGCTAGAAATTCACCCCTCCACTTT. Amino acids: CASRKGARNSPLHF.

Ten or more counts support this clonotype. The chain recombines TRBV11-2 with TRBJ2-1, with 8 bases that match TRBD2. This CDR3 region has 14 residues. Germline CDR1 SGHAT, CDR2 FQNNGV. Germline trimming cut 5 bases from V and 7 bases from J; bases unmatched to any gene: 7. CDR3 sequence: CASSPGLAANEQFF. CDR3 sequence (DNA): TGTGCCAGCAGCCCTGGACTAGCTGCGAATGAGCAGTTCTTC.

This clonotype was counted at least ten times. Here the CDR3 reads CSVSTSGMRPPGELFF. In nucleotides, the CDR3 is TGCAGTGTCTCGACTAGCGGGATGCGACCCCCCGGGGAGCTGTTTTTT. The chain links TRBV20-1 to TRBJ2-2; 11 positions match TRBD2. The V gene's germline CDR1 is DFQATT and CDR2 SNEGSKA (reference sequence). The CDR3 extends over 16 amino acids. The trim removed 7 bases at V and 6 bases at J, leaving 13 bases unmatched.

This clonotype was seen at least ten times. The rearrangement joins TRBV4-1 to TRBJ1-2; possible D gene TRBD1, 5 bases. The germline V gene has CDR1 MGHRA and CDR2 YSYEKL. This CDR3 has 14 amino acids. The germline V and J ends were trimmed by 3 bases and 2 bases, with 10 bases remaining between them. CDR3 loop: CASSHAGTNYGYTF. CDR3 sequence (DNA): TGCGCCAGCAGCCATGCCGGGACCAACTATGGCTACACCTTC.

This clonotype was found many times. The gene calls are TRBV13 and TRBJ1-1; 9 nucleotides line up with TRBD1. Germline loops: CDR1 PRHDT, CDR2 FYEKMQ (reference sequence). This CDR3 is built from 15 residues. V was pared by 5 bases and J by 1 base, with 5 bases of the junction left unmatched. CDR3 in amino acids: CASSLGTGKNTEAFF. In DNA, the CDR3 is TGTGCCAGCAGCCTCGGGACAGGGAAGAACACTGAAGCTTTCTTT.

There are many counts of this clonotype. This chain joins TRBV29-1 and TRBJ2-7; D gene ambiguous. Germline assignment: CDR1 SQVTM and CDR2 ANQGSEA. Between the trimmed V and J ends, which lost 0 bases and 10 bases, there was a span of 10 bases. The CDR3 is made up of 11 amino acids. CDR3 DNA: TGCAGCGTTGAAGAATACTGGGTTCAGTACTTC. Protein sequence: CSVEEYWVQYF.

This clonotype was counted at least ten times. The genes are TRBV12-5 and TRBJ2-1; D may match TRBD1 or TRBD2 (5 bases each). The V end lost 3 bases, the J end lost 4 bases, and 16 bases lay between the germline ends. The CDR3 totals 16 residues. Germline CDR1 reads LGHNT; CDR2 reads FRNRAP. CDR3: CASGFVAGDLYNEQFF. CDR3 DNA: TGTGCTAGTGGTTTTGTAGCCGGGGACCTTTACAATGAGCAGTTCTTC. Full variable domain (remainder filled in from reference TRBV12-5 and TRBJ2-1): DARVTQTPRHKVTEMGQEVTMRCQPILGHNTVFWYRQTMMQGLELLAYFRNRAPLDDSGMPKDRFSAEMPDATLATLKIQPSEPRDSAVYFCASGFVAGDLYNEQFFGPGTRLTVL.

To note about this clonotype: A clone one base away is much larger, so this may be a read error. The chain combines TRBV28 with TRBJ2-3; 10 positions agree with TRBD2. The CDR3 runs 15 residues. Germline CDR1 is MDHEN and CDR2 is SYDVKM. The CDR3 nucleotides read TGTCCCAGCAGCAAAGCGGGGGGGTTCACAGATACGCAGTATTTT. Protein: CPSSKAGGFTDTQYF.

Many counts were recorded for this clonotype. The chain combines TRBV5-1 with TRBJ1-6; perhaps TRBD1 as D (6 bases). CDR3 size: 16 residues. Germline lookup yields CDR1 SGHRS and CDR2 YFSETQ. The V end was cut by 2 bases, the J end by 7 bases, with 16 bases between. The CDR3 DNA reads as TGCGCCAGCAGCTTTCAGGGGCGGCTAGGGAATTCACCCCTCCACTTT. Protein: CASSFQGRLGNSPLHF.

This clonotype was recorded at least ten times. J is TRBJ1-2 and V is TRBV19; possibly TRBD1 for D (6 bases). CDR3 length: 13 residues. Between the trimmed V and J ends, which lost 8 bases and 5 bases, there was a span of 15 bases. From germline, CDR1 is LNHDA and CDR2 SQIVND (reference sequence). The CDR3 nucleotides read TGTGCCAGTTTCAGGGGCCCGGAATATGGCTACACCTTC. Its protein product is CASFRGPEYGYTF.

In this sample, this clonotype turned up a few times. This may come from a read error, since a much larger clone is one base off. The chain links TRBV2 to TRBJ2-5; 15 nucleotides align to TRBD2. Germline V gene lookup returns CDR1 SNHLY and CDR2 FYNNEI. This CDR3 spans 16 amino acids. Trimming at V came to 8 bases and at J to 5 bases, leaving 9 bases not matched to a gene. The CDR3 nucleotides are TGTGCCAGCGGCGGGACTAGCGGGAGGCGGCGGGAGACCCAGTACTTC. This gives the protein CASGGTSGRRRETQYF.

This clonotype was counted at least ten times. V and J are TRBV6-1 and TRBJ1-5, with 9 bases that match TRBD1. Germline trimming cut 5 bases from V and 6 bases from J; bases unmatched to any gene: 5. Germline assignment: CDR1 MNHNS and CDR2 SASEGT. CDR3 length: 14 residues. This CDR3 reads CASSTTGGGQPQHF. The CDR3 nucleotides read TGTGCCAGCAGTACCACAGGGGGCGGTCAGCCCCAGCATTTT.

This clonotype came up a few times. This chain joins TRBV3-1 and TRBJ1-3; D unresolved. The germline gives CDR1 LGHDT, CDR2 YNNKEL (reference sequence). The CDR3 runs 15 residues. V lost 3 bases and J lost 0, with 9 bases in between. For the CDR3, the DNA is TGTGCCAGCAGCCAGGGTGGAATCTCTGGAAACACCATATATTTT. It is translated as CASSQGGISGNTIYF.